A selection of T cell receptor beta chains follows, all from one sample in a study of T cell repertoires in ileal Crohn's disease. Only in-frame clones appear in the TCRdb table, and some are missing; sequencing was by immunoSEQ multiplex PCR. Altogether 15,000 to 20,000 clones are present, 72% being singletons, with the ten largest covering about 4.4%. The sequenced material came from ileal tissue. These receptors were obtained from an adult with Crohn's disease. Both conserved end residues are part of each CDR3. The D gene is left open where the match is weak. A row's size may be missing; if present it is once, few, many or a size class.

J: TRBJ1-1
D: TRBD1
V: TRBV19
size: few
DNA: TGTGCCACGGACAGGGGGCTTAACACTGAAGCTTTCTTT
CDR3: CATDRGLNTEAFF

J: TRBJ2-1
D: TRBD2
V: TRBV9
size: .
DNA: TGTGCCAGCAGTCGTTTACTAGCGGGGGGAGGCAATGAGCAGTTCTTC
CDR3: CASSRLLAGGGNEQFF

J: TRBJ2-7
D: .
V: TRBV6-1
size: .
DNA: TGTGCCAGCAGTGAAGCGCTGGGCAGCTACGAGCAGTACTTC
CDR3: CASSEALGSYEQYF

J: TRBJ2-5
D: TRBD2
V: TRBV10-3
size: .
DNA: TGTGCCATCAGTGGGGAGGGAGAGACCCAGTACTTC
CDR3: CAISGEGETQYF

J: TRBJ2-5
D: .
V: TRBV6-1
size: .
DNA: TGTGCCAGCAGGGAGGTCGGGGAGACCCAGTACTTC
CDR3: CASREVGETQYF

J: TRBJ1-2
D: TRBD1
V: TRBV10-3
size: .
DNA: TGTGCCATCTCCCATTCACCGGACAGGGGGAGGGATGGCTACACCTTC
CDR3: CAISHSPDRGRDGYTF

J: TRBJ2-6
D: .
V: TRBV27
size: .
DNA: TGTGCCAGCAGTTTAGCAGGGGTGGGGGCCAACGTCCTGACTTTC
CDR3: CASSLAGVGANVLTF

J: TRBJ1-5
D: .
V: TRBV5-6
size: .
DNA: TGTGCCAGCAGCAGGGGCCCCAATCAGCCCCAGCATTTT
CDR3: CASSRGPNQPQHF

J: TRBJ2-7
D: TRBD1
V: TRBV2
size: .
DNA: TGTGCCAGCAGCGACCGTCGACAGGGGGGCTACGAGCAGTACTTC
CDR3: CASSDRRQGGYEQYF

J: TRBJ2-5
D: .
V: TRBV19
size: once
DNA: TGTGCCAGTAGCGCTAGCGGAGGGGGAGAGACCCAGTACTTC
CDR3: CASSASGGGETQYF

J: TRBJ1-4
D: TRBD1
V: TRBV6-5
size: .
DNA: TGTGCCAGCAATAGAGGGGGCGCGGATGAAAAACTGTTTTTT
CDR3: CASNRGGADEKLFF

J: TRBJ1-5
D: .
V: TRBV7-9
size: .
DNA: TGTGCCAGCAGCGGAACAGGGAGCAATCAGCCCCAGCATTTT
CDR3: CASSGTGSNQPQHF

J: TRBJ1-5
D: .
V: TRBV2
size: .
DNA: TGTGCCAGCAGTGACCGAGCCAATCAGCCCCAGCATTTT
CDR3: CASSDRANQPQHF

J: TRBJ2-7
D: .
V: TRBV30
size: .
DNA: TGTGCCTGGAGTGTCGGAGACGGCGACGAGCAGTACTTC
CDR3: CAWSVGDGDEQYF

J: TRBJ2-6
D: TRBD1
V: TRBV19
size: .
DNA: TGTGCCAGTACCCCAACTCAGACAGGGATATTTGGGGCCAACGTCCTGACTTTC
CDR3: CASTPTQTGIFGANVLTF

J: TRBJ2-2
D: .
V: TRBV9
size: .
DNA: TGTGCCAGCAGCGTAGCTAGTACCGGGGAGCTGTTTTTT
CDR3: CASSVASTGELFF

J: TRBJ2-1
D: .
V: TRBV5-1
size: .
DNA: TGCGCCAGCAGGGGCGTGGGCAATGAGCAGTTCTTC
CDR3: CASRGVGNEQFF

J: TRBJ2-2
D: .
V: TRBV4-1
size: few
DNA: TGTGCCAGCAGCCTTAGCGATGGGAGGACCGGGGAGCTGTTTTTT
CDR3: CASSLSDGRTGELFF

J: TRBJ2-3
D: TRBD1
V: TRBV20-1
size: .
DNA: TGCAGTGCTGACAGGGCAGATACGCAGTATTTT
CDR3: CSADRADTQYF

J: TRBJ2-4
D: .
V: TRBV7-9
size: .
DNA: TGTGCCAGCAGCTTAGGAGGGAACTCCAAAAACATTCAGTACTTC
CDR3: CASSLGGNSKNIQYF

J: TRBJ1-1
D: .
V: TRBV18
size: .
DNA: TGTGCCAGCTCACCATTCTCCACAGGGAACACTGAAGCTTTCTTT
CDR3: CASSPFSTGNTEAFF

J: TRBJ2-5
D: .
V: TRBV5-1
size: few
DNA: TGCGCCAGCAGCTTGAAGGCAGGGATAGGTCAAGAGACCCAGTACTTC
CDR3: CASSLKAGIGQETQYF

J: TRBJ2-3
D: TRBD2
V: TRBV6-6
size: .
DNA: TGTGCCAGCAGGCGGGAGTCAGATACGCAGTATTTT
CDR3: CASRRESDTQYF

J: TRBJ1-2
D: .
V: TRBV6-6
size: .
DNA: TGTGCCAGCAGTCAAAGATGGGAGCTAGACTATGGCTACACCTTC
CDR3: CASSQRWELDYGYTF

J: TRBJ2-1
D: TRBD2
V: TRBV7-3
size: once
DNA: TGTGCCAGCAGCGCATTAGCGGGAAGGAATGAGCAGTTCTTC
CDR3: CASSALAGRNEQFF